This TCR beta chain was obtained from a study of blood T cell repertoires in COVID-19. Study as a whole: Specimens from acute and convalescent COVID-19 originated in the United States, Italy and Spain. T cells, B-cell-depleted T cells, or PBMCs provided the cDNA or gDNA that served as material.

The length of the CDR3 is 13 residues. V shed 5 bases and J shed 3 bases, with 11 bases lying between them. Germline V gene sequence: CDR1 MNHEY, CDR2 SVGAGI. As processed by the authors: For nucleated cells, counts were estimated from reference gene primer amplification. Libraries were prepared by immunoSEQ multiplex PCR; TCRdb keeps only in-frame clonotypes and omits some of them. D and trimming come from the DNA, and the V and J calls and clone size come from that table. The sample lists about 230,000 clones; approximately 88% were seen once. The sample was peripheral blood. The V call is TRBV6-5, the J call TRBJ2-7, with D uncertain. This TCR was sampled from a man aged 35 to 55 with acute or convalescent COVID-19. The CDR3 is CASSRAQFYEQYF. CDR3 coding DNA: TGTGCCAGCAGTCGAGCCCAATTCTACGAGCAGTACTTC.